The T cell receptor (beta chain) described here comes from a study of CD8 T cells in ankylosing spondylitis. Findings and limits, study-wide: What appeared characteristic of ankylosing spondylitis blood was a TCR beta motif of seven to nine highly homologous variants.

TCRdb re-called the 5' RACE reads through MiXCR, storing one row per CDR3 protein. Of under 850,000 distinct CDR3 sequences listed, 19% are singletons. A word on this clonotype: Its specificity is unknown.

The CDR3 has 13 amino acids. The V and J ends lost 6 bases and 7 bases, in that order; junction bases with no gene match: 5. The specimen sequenced was blood, either unsorted or a sorted T cell fraction (not recorded which). This chain joins TRBV12-3 or TRBV12-4 and TRBJ2-2; 7 bases align to TRBD2. This clonotype originated in a male donor with ankylosing spondylitis. This CDR3 is CASRLTSVGELFF. Written as DNA, the CDR3 is TGTGCCAGCAGACTTACTAGCGTCGGGGAGCTGTTTTTT.